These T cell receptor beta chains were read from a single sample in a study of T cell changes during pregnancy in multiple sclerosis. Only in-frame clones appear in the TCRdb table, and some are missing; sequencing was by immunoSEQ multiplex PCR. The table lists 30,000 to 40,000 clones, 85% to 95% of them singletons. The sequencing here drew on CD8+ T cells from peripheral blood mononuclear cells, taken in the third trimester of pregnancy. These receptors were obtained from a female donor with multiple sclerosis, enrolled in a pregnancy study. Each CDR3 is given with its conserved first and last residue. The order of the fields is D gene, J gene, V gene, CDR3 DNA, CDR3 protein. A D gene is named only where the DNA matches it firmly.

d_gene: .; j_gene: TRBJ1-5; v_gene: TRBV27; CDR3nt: TGTGCCAGCAGTTTAAGGGAGAGCAATCAGCCCCAGCATTTT; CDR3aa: CASSLRESNQPQHF
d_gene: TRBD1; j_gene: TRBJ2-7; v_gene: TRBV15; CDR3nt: TGTGCCACCAGATACCCCGACAGGGTCGAGCAGTACTTC; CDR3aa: CATRYPDRVEQYF
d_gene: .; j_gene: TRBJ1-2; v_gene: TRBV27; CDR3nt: TGTGCCAGCAGTGCGACAGGTGCTAACTATGGCTACACCTTC; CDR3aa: CASSATGANYGYTF
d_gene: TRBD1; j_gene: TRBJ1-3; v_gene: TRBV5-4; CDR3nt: TGTGCCAGCAGCTTGGACACAGGGGGCTACTCTGGAAACACCATATATTTT; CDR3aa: CASSLDTGGYSGNTIYF
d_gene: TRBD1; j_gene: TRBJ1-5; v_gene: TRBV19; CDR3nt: TGTGCCAGTAGTATTTTGACAGGGGATAGCAATCAGCCCCAGCATTTT; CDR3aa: CASSILTGDSNQPQHF
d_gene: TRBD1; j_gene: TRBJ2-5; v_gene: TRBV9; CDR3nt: TGTGCCAGCAGCGGAAGACAGGGTATACACCAAGAGACCCAGTACTTC; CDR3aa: CASSGRQGIHQETQYF
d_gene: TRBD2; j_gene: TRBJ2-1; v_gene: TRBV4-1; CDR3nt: TGCGCCAGCAGCCGTCAAGGAGTCAGCGGGGGGGCTGAGCAGTTCTTC; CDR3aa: CASSRQGVSGGAEQFF
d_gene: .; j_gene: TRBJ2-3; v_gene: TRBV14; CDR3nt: TGTGCCAGCAGCCATCAGGGGCAGAGCACAGATACGCAGTATTTT; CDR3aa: CASSHQGQSTDTQYF
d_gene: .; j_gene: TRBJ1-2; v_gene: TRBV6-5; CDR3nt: TGTGCCAGCAGTTACAACAAGCGGGAAAACTATGGCTACACCTTC; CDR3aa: CASSYNKRENYGYTF
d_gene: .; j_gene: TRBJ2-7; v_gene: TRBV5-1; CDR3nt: TGCGCCAGCAGCTTGGGCGCGACCAGGGAAGTCTCCTACGAGCAGTACTTC; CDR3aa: CASSLGATREVSYEQYF
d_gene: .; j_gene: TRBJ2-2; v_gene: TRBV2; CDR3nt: TGTGCCAGCAGTGAGTTCGAAAAGGGAGTAGCCGGGGAGCTGTTTTTT; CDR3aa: CASSEFEKGVAGELFF
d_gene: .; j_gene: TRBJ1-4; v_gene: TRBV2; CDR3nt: TGTGCCAGCAGGGCAGACAGCCTTGCAACTAATGAAAAACTGTTTTTT; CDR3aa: CASRADSLATNEKLFF